This paragraph reports one T cell receptor beta chain. What it recognizes is unknown. The sample belongs to a study of shared clonotypes between healthy human individuals. The overall study: Each donor contributed plates that comprised three CD4 naive, three CD4 memory, two CD8 naive and one CD8 memory.

Findings and limits, study-wide: Larger estimated richness was generally recorded for naive subsets relative to memory subsets. Generation of non-shared clonotypes was less probable than generation of clonotypes shared by all four donors. A small donor pool kept down the genetic and exposure-history diversity that was represented.

The method was immunoSEQ multiplex PCR; TCRdb's version includes in-frame clones alone and lacks a portion of them. The table lists millions of clones, roughly 95% of them singletons. The CDR3 runs 17 residues. From germline, CDR1 is SGHRS and CDR2 YFSETQ. Trimming cost V 4 bases and J 0 bases; bases outside gene matches: 5. The sequence was collected from a man between 18 and 29 years old in good health. The chain carries TRBV5-1 and TRBJ2-4; 12 nucleotides line up with TRBD2. Material: naive CD4+ T cells sorted from blood. Regarding subset: CD45RA+ positively selected. CDR3 protein: CASSIGLAGTAKNIQYF. In nucleotides, the CDR3 is TGCGCCAGCAGCATAGGACTAGCGGGAACAGCCAAAAACATTCAGTACTTC.